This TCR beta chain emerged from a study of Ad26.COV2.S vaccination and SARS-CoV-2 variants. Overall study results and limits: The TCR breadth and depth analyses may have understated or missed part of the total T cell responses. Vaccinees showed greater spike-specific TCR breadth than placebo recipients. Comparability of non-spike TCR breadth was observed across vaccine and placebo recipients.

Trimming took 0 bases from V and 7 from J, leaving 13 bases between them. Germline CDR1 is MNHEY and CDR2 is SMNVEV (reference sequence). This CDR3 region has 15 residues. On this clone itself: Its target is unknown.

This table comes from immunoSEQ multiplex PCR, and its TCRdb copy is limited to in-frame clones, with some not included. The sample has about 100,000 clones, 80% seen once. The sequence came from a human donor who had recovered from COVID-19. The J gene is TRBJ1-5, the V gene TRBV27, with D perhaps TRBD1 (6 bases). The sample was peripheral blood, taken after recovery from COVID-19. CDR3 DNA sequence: TGTGCCAGCAGTTTATCGGGACACATAAGCCAGCCCCAGCATTTT. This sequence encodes CASSLSGHISQPQHF.